Only a few counts were recorded for the clone carrying this T cell receptor beta chain. The time point is: after neoadjuvant nivolumab, at surgical resection. These newly diagnosed stage II-IVA oral cavity squamous cell carcinoma patients had no prior systemic or radiation treatment. Cohort: HPV-negative, locally advanced oral cavity squamous cell carcinoma patients. The data derive from a study of neoadjuvant anti-PD-1 for oral cavity cancer. Overall study: Before surgery, most patients got three to four biweekly 3 mg/kg nivolumab doses.

Most tumor samples had around 4.5 ug input DNA in two replicates. Assay: immunoSEQ multiplex PCR; the TCRdb copy retains only in-frame clones and omits some. The profile shows tens of thousands of clones, around 45% of them singletons. Germline V CDR1 and CDR2: SGHTA, FQGNSA. The V end was cut by 1 base, the J end by 4 bases, with 7 bases between. CDR3 length: 14 amino acids. The chain recombines TRBV7-2 with TRBJ2-2; D not certain. This TCR was sampled from a person aged 35 to 85 with oral cavity squamous cell carcinoma. The starting material was tumor tissue, obtained after nivolumab (anti-PD-1) treatment. The CDR3 nucleotides read TGTGCCAGCAGCTTAGGTCGAGCCACCGGGGAGCTGTTTTTT. Amino acid sequence: CASSLGRATGELFF.